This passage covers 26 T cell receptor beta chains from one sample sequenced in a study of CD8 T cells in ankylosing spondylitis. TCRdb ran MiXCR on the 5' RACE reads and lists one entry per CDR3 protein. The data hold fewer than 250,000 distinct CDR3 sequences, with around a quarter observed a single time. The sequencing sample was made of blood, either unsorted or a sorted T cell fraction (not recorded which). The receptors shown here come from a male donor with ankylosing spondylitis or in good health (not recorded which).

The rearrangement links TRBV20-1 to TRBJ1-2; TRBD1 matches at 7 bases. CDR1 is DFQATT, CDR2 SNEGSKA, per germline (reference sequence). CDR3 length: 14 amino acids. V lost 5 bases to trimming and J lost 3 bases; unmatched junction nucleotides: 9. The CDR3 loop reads CSAARQGRHYGYTF. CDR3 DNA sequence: TGCAGTGCTGCACGACAGGGCCGGCACTATGGCTACACCTTC.

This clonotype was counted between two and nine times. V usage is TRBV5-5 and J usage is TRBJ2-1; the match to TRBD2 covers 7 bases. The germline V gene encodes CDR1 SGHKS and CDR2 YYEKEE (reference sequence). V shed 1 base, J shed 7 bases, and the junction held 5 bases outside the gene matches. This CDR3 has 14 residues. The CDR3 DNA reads TGTGCCAGCAGCTTGTGGGCCGGGGGGAATGAGCAGTTCTTC. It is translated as CASSLWAGGNEQFF.

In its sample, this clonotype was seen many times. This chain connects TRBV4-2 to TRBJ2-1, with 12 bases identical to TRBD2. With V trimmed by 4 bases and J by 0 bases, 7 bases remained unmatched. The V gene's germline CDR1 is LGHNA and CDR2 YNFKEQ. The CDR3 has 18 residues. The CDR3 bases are TGTGCCAGCAGCCGCGGGACTAGCGGGTTGAGCTCCTACAATGAGCAGTTCTTC. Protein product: CASSRGTSGLSSYNEQFF.

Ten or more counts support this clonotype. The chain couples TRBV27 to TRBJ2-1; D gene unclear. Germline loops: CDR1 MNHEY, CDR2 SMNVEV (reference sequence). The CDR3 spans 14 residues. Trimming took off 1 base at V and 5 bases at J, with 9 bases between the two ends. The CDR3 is CASSLFIRDNEQFF. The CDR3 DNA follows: TGTGCCAGCAGTTTATTCATTAGGGACAATGAGCAGTTCTTC.

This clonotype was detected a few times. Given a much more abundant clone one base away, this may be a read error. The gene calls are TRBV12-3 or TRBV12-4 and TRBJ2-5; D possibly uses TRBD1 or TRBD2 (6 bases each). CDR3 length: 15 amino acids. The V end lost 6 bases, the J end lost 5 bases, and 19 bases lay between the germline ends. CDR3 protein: CASSPLSRGLETQYF. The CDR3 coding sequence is TGTGCCAGCAGCCCCCTCTCTCGGGGGCTTGAGACCCAGTACTTC.

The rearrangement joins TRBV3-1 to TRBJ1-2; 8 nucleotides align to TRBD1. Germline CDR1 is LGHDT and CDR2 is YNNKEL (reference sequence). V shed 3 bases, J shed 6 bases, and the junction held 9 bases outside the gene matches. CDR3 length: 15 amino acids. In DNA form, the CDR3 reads TGTGCCAGCAGCCAGCTGGACAGGGAGAGTAATGGCTACACCTTC. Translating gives CASSQLDRESNGYTF.

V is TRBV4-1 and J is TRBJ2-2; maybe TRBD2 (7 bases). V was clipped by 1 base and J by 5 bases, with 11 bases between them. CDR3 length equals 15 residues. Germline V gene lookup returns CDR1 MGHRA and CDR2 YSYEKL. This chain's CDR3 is CASSQGGGMTGELFF. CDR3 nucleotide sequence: TGCGCCAGCAGCCAAGGGGGGGGCATGACCGGGGAGCTGTTTTTT.

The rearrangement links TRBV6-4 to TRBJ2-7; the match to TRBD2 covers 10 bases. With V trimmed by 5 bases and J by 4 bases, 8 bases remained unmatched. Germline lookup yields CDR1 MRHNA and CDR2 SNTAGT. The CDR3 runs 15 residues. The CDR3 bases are TGTGCCAGCAGTAAATTAGCGGGGGGTTCGTACGAGCAGTACTTC. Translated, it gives CASSKLAGGSYEQYF.

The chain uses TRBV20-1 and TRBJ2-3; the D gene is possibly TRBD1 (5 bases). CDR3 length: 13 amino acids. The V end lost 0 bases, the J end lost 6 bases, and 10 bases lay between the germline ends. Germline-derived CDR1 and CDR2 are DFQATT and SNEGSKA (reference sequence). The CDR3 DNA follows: TGCAGTGCTAGAGATGTACAGGCCGATACGCAGTATTTT. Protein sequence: CSARDVQADTQYF.

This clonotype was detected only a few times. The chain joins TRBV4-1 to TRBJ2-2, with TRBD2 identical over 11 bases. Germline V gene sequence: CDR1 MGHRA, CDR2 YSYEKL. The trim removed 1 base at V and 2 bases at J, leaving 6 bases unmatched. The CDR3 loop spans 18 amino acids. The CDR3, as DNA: TGCGCCAGCAGCCAAGGGATACTAGCGGGGGCCAACACCGGGGAGCTGTTTTTT. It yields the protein CASSQGILAGANTGELFF.

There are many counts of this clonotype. CDR3: CSATGTGGYGYTF. The DNA of the CDR3 is TGCAGTGCGACCGGGACAGGGGGTTATGGCTACACCTTC. The chain has TRBV20-1 and TRBJ1-2, with 11 positions matching TRBD1. The CDR3 totals 13 residues. Trimming cost V 6 bases and J 5 bases; bases outside gene matches: 5. Germline V lookup: CDR1 DFQATT, CDR2 SNEGSKA (reference sequence).

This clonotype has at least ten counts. Written as DNA, the CDR3 is TGTGCCAGCGGGACAGGAGGAAATGAAAAACTGTTTTTT. This sequence encodes CASGTGGNEKLFF. V usage is TRBV12-3 or TRBV12-4 and J usage is TRBJ1-4, with TRBD1 matching 8 bases. The CDR3 runs 13 residues. The V and J ends lost 8 bases and 5 bases, in that order; junction bases with no gene match: 4.

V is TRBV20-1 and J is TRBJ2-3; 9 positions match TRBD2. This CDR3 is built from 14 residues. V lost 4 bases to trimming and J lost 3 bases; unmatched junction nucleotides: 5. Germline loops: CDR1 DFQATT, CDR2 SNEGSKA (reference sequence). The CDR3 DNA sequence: TGCAGTGCTATTGCTAGCGGGAAAACAGATACGCAGTATTTT. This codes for CSAIASGKTDTQYF.

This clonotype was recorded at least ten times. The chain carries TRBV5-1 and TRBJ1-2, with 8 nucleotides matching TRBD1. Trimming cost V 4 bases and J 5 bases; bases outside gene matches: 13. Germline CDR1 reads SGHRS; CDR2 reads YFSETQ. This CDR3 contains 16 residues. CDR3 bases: TGCGCCAGCAGCCGATCGACAGGGGACGGGTTTTATGGCTACACCTTC. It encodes CASSRSTGDGFYGYTF.

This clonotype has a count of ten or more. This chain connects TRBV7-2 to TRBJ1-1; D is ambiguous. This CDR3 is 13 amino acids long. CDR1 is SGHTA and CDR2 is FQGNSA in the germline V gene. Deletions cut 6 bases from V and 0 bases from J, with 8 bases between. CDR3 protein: CASSGGLNTEAFF. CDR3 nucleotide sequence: TGTGCCAGCAGTGGCGGGCTGAACACTGAAGCTTTCTTT.

CDR3 nucleotides: TGTGCCAGCAGCCTTCCAAGCGGGGAGCTGTTTTTT. Its translation is CASSLPSGELFF. V usage is TRBV28 and J usage is TRBJ2-2; D not resolved. This CDR3 is 12 amino acids long. With 6 bases removed from V and 7 bases from J, the gap between germline ends came to 9 bases. Germline CDR1 is MDHEN and CDR2 is SYDVKM.

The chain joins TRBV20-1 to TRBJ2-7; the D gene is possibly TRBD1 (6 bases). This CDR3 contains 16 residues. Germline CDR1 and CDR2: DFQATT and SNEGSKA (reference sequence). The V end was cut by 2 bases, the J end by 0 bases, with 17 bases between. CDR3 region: CSARLFGQPRSYEQYF. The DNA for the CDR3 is TGCAGTGCTAGACTTTTCGGACAGCCACGCTCCTACGAGCAGTACTTC.

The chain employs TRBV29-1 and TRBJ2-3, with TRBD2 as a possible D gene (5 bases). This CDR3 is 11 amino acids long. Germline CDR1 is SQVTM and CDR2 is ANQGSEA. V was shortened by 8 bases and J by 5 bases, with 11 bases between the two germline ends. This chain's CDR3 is CSTARGDTQYF. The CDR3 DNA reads TGCAGCACAGCCCGGGGAGATACGCAGTATTTT.

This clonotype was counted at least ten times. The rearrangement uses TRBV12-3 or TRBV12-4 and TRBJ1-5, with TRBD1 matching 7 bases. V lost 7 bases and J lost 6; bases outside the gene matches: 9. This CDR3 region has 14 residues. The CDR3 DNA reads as TGTGCCAGCACCCTGACAGGGAAAGGTCAGCCCCAGCATTTT. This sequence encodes CASTLTGKGQPQHF.

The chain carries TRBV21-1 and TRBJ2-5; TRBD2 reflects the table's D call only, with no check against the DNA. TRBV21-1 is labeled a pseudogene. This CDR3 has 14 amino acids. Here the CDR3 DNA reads TGTGCCAGCAGCCTAGCGGCCCTCAGGGAGACCCAGTACTTC. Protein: CASSLAALRETQYF.

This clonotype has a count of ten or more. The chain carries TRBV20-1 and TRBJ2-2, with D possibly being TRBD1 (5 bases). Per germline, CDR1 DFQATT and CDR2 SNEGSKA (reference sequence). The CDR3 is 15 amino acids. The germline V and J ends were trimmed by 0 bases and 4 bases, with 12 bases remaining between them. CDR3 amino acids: CSARDRQRGTGELFF. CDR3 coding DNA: TGCAGTGCTAGAGATCGACAGCGTGGCACCGGGGAGCTGTTTTTT.

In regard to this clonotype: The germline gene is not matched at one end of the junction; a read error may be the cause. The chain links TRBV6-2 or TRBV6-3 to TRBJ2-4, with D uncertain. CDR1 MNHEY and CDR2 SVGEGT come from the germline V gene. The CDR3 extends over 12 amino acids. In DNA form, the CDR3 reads TGTGCCAGCAGCTACTATGGCGGCATTCAGTACTTC. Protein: CASSYYGGIQYF.

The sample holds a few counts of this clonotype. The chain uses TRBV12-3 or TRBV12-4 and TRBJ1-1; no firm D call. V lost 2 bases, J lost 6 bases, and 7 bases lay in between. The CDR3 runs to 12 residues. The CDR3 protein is CASSLYQPEAFF. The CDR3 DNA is TGTGCCAGCAGTTTATACCAGCCTGAAGCTTTCTTT.

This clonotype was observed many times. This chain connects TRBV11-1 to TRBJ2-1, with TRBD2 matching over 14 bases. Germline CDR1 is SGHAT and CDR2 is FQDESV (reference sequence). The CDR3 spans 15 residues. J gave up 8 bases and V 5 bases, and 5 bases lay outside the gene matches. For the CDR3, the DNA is TGTGCCAGCAGCGTGGGACTAGCGGGAGTGGATGAGCAGTTCTTC. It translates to CASSVGLAGVDEQFF.

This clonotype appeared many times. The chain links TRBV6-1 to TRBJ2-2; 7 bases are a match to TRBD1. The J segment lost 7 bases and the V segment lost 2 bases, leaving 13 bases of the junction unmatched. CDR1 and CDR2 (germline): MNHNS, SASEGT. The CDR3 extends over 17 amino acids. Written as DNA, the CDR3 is TGTGCCAGCAGTGAAAGGGCAGGGGGTTTTTTTGTCGGGGAGCTGTTTTTT. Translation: CASSERAGGFFVGELFF.

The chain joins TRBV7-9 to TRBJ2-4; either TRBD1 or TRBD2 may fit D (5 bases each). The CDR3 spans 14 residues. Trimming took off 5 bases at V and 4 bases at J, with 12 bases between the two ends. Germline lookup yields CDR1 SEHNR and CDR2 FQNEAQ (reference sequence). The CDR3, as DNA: TGTGCCAGCAGCCTAGGGACCGAGAAAAACATTCAGTACTTC. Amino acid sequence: CASSLGTEKNIQYF.